The rows below give T cell receptor beta chains drawn from one sample of a study of blood T cell repertoires in COVID-19. Profiling relied on immunoSEQ multiplex PCR, and the TCRdb table lists in-frame clones only, not all of them. The sample consists of about 70,000 clones, 88% of them appearing once. The sequencing input was peripheral blood. These TCRs come from a woman in her 70s with acute or convalescent COVID-19. The CDR3 runs from the conserved cysteine through the conserved F or W. D genes are given only for firm matches. Clone size is not always given. Where it is, it says once, few, many or a class for expanded clones.

V gene,clone size,J gene,D gene,CDR3 DNA,CDR3 protein
TRBV14,.,TRBJ1-1,TRBD1,TGTGCCAGCAGCCTCCCAGGGGGCACTGAAGCTTTCTTT,CASSLPGGTEAFF
TRBV11-2,.,TRBJ2-7,TRBD2,TGTGCCAGCAGCAAGCTAGCGGGAATCTCCTACGAGCAGTACTTC,CASSKLAGISYEQYF
TRBV20-1,.,TRBJ2-7,.,TGCAGTGCTAGTGCAGGGGGGACCTACGAGCAGTACTTC,CSASAGGTYEQYF
TRBV19,.,TRBJ1-1,TRBD1,TGTGCCAGTAGTGGAGGGGACAGCGCGAACACTGAAGCTTTCTTT,CASSGGDSANTEAFF
TRBV9,.,TRBJ2-1,.,TGTGCCAGCAGCCAGGGAAGTGAGCAGTTCTTC,CASSQGSEQFF
TRBV27,large,TRBJ2-1,TRBD1,TGTGCCAGCAGTTTAGGCAGGGGGTCTTACAATGAGCAGTTCTTC,CASSLGRGSYNEQFF
TRBV12-3/TRBV12-4,once,TRBJ1-1,.,TGTGCCAGCAGGTCCCCCACGGGGACTGAAGCTTTCTTT,CASRSPTGTEAFF
TRBV14,.,TRBJ1-2,.,TGTGCCAGCAGCCCGTTCCAGTATGGCTACACCTTC,CASSPFQYGYTF
TRBV28,.,TRBJ1-1,.,TGTGCCAGCAGTGTAGGGAGGAGGGGCGTGGGTAACACTGAAGCTTTCTTT,CASSVGRRGVGNTEAFF
TRBV5-1,.,TRBJ1-2,TRBD1,TGCGCCAGCAGCCAGGGACAGGGGACTGGCTACACCTTC,CASSQGQGTGYTF
TRBV30,.,TRBJ1-1,.,TGTGCCTGGTGCCAGGGGAGCACTGAAGCTTTCTTT,CAWCQGSTEAFF
TRBV30,few,TRBJ1-1,.,TGTGCCTGGAACAGGACCCCCGGAGGGTTCGGTGAAGCTTTCTTT,CAWNRTPGGFGEAFF
TRBV30,.,TRBJ1-2,.,TGTGCCTGGACCCCACATGGGGCCTATGGCTACACCTTC,CAWTPHGAYGYTF
TRBV14,.,TRBJ1-6,.,TGTGCCAGCAGCCAAGATATCAGGCCGGGAGCCCTCCACTTT,CASSQDIRPGALHF
TRBV7-8,.,TRBJ2-1,TRBD1,TGTGCCAGCAGCTCCGACAGGGGGATCTCCTACAATGAGCAGTTCTTC,CASSSDRGISYNEQFF
TRBV13,.,TRBJ2-1,TRBD2,TGTGCCAGCATAGATCCGGCGGGGGGGAAGGGCAATGAGCAGTTCTTC,CASIDPAGGKGNEQFF
TRBV2,.,TRBJ1-3,.,TGTGCCAGCAGTGGGCAGCGACTATCCTCTGGAAACACCATATATTTT,CASSGQRLSSGNTIYF
TRBV29-1,.,TRBJ1-2,TRBD1,TGCAGCGCTAGGACAGGGGGCAGTTATGGCTACACCTTC,CSARTGGSYGYTF
TRBV7-2,.,TRBJ2-7,TRBD1,TGTGCCAGCAGCCTCCGGGACAGGGCGTACGAGCAGTACTTC,CASSLRDRAYEQYF
TRBV6-6,.,TRBJ2-3,.,TGTGCCGCCTCCGAAGGGGCTAGGCAGTATTTT,CAASEGARQYF
TRBV18,.,TRBJ2-2,TRBD2,TGTGCCAGCTCACTCGTCGGACTAGCGGGAAACACCGGGGAGCTGTTTTTT,CASSLVGLAGNTGELFF
TRBV28,.,TRBJ1-2,.,TGTGCCAGCAGTACCCCCAGGGAGGCCGCCTTC,CASSTPREAAF
TRBV19,.,TRBJ1-1,.,TGTGCCAGTAGGACCTTCCCACAGGGACGGAACACTGAAGCTTTCTTT,CASRTFPQGRNTEAFF
TRBV4-3,.,TRBJ2-3,TRBD2,TGCGCCAGCAGCCAAACGACTAGCGGGACGTCAGATACGCAGTATTTT,CASSQTTSGTSDTQYF
TRBV29-1,.,TRBJ1-4,TRBD1,TGCAGCGTGGGGGACAGTGAAAAACTGTTTTTT,CSVGDSEKLFF
TRBV7-2,.,TRBJ2-3,TRBD2,TGTGCCAGCAGGCCCAGAGGGACTAGGAACACAGATACGCAGTATTTT,CASRPRGTRNTDTQYF
TRBV7-2,.,TRBJ2-3,.,TGTGCCAGCAGCTTTCTAGTACGTACAGATACGCAGTATTTT,CASSFLVRTDTQYF
TRBV6-2/TRBV6-3,once,TRBJ2-1,.,TGTGCCAGCAGTCCCCGAGTATTCGCGGACAATGAGCAGTTCTTC,CASSPRVFADNEQFF
TRBV28,.,TRBJ1-5,.,TGTGCCAGCAGTCGCGGAACTCAGCCCCAGCATTTT,CASSRGTQPQHF
TRBV21-1,.,TRBJ2-7,.,TGTGCCAGCAGCAAAGACGGCGGGGGGCCCTACTACGAGCAGTACTTC,CASSKDGGGPYYEQYF
TRBV19,once,TRBJ1-2,.,TGTGCCAGTACCTCCGACAGGATTTCGCGTGGCTACACCTTC,CASTSDRISRGYTF
TRBV12-3/TRBV12-4,.,TRBJ1-2,TRBD1,TGTGCCAGCACCCAAGACAGGGCTAATGGCTACACCTTC,CASTQDRANGYTF
TRBV18,.,TRBJ2-6,.,TGTGCCAGCTCACCACTTCGGAGCTCTGGGGCCAACGTCCTGACTTTC,CASSPLRSSGANVLTF
TRBV28,.,TRBJ1-3,.,TGTGCCAGCAGCCTCAGGCGCTCTGGAAACACCATATATTTT,CASSLRRSGNTIYF
TRBV3-1/TRBV3-2,.,TRBJ2-7,TRBD2,TGTGCCAGCAGCCAAGCTCAGGCGGGGGTTCCCTACGAGCAGTACTTC,CASSQAQAGVPYEQYF
TRBV19,.,TRBJ1-2,TRBD1,TGTGCCAGTAGTTTTCTTTCCGGACAGGGTAGTGGCTACACCTTC,CASSFLSGQGSGYTF
TRBV10-2,.,TRBJ2-7,.,TGCGCCAGCAGTGAGCCAGCGGGCCGCTCCTACGAGCAGTACTTC,CASSEPAGRSYEQYF
TRBV6-5,.,TRBJ1-1,TRBD1,TGTGCCAGCAGTTTGGACAGGACGAACACTGAAGCTTTCTTT,CASSLDRTNTEAFF
TRBV18,.,TRBJ2-7,.,TGTGCCAGCTCACCCCCTGGGGGCCCCCACGAGCAGTACTTC,CASSPPGGPHEQYF
TRBV2,.,TRBJ1-5,TRBD1,TGTGCCAGCGGACAGGGTCGGAGCAATCAGCCCCAGCATTTT,CASGQGRSNQPQHF
TRBV30,once,TRBJ1-3,TRBD1,TGTGCCTGGAGCCAGACAGGGGCAAACACCATATATTTT,CAWSQTGANTIYF
TRBV7-9,.,TRBJ1-2,TRBD1,TGTGCCAGCAGCCTACAGGGGGCCGATGGCTACACCTTC,CASSLQGADGYTF
TRBV7-2,.,TRBJ2-1,.,TGTGCCAGCAGCTCGAGCTCCTACAATGAGCAGTTCTTC,CASSSSSYNEQFF
TRBV7-6,.,TRBJ2-3,.,TGTGCCAGCAGCTTTTCAGGGATTCTGGCAGATACGCAGTATTTT,CASSFSGILADTQYF
TRBV29-1,.,TRBJ1-5,.,TGCAGCGTTGTTGCGGGAGCGGATCAGCCCCAGCATTTT,CSVVAGADQPQHF
TRBV5-1,.,TRBJ2-7,.,TGCGCCAGCAGCTTGTTAACCCAGGGCTCCTACGAGCAGTACTTC,CASSLLTQGSYEQYF
TRBV7-9,.,TRBJ2-1,.,TGTGCCAGCAGCTCCGGACTCGGCGGGCACAATGAGCAGTTCTTC,CASSSGLGGHNEQFF